Each of the 9 T cell receptor beta chains below was sequenced from the same sample in a study of PD-1 blockade in classical Hodgkin lymphoma (dated by TCRdb to about 2020). The library came from the immunoSEQ multiplex PCR assay. The clones in this table, taken by TCRdb from immuneACCESS, are in-frame only. Not every clone is retained; where verified, under half of the shortfall comes from an unresolved V gene, and the cause of the rest is unknown. The sample records 6,800 or so clones, approximately 80% of which are singletons. Of the sample, 60% falls within the top ten clones. In the paper's terms, the time point label means: cycle 1 day 1 (C1D1), immediately before nivolumab initiation. Every trial patient had relapsed following autologous stem cell transplantation, and prior brentuximab vedotin exposure was what differed among cohorts A, B and C. Sequenced here: peripheral blood mononuclear cells (PBMCs), sampled at baseline. The source of these receptors is a human donor with classical Hodgkin lymphoma.

This chain connects TRBV6-1 to TRBJ2-1; 8 nucleotides match TRBD2. Trimming removed 4 bases from V and 7 bases from J; junction bases left unmatched: 12. Per germline, CDR1 MNHNS and CDR2 SASEGT. The CDR3 runs to 16 residues. As DNA, the CDR3 is TGTGCCAGCAGTGGATCGCCCCAGCGGGGGATTAATGAGCAGTTCTTC. Its translation: CASSGSPQRGINEQFF.

This clone was observed a few times. The chain links TRBV7-3 to TRBJ2-2; weak D call: TRBD2 (6 bases). Trimming removed 8 bases at V and 3 bases at J, with 16 bases between. This CDR3 has 15 residues. Germline lookup yields CDR1 SGHTA and CDR2 FQGTGA. The chain's CDR3 is CASARMGDYTGELFF. CDR3 coding DNA: TGTGCCAGCGCCCGTATGGGGGACTACACCGGGGAGCTGTTTTTT.

The chain links TRBV27 to TRBJ1-2; D is unresolved. The CDR3 extends over 13 amino acids. V dropped 6 bases and J dropped 6 bases, with 14 bases sitting between them. Germline CDR1 MNHEY, CDR2 SMNVEV (reference sequence). CDR3: CASRLTISDGYTF. The CDR3 nucleotides are TGTGCCAGCAGACTCACAATTTCGGATGGCTACACCTTC.

This clone has only one observation. The chain recombines TRBV7-9 with TRBJ1-1; D gene unclear. V lost 5 bases and J lost 2, with 9 bases in between. The V gene's germline CDR1 is SEHNR and CDR2 FQNEAQ (reference sequence). The CDR3 is made up of 13 amino acids. CDR3 sequence reads: CASSRSLNTEAFF. DNA for the CDR3: TGTGCCAGCAGCCGATCACTTAACACTGAAGCTTTCTTT.

The chain has TRBV19 and TRBJ2-1; D is possibly TRBD2 (7 bases). Germline loops: CDR1 LNHDA, CDR2 SQIVND (reference sequence). Trimming removed 6 bases from V and 7 bases from J, with 10 bases in between. This CDR3 contains 12 residues. The CDR3 DNA reads TGTGCCAGTAGAGGGGGGGGGAATGAGCAGTTCTTC. Translated: CASRGGGNEQFF.

The rearrangement joins TRBV20-1 to TRBJ2-7; D call uncertain. Trimming pared 6 bases from V and 6 bases from J, leaving 12 bases between. The CDR3 covers 11 residues. CDR1 DFQATT and CDR2 SNEGSKA come from the germline V gene (reference sequence). This chain's CDR3 is CSAPGKGEQYF. The CDR3 DNA reads as TGCAGTGCACCTGGGAAGGGCGAGCAGTACTTC.

The chain employs TRBV7-9 and TRBJ1-2; TRBD1 might be the D (5 bases). Germline V gene lookup returns CDR1 SEHNR and CDR2 FQNEAQ (reference sequence). The CDR3 totals 13 residues. Between the trimmed V and J ends, which lost 0 bases and 8 bases, there was a span of 10 bases. CDR3 sequence: CASSLAGTLGYTF. The DNA for the CDR3 is TGTGCCAGCAGCTTAGCCGGGACCCTCGGCTACACCTTC. The full variable domain, its missing parts supplied by reference TRBV7-9 and TRBJ1-2, is DTGVSQNPRHKITKRGQNVTFRCDPISEHNRLYWYRQTLGQGPEFLTYFQNEAQLEKSRLLSDRFSAERPKGSFSTLEIQRTEQGDSAMYLCASSLAGTLGYTFGSGTRLTVV.

The chain carries TRBV2 and TRBJ1-2; TRBD1 is a possible D gene (5 bases). The V end lost 3 bases, the J end lost 6 bases, and 14 bases lay between the germline ends. The germline V gene encodes CDR1 SNHLY and CDR2 FYNNEI. This CDR3 contains 14 residues. CDR3 nucleotide sequence: TGTGCCAGCAGTGATTCGGGGCCAGAGGATGGCTACACCTTC. It specifies CASSDSGPEDGYTF.

This rearrangement joins TRBV6-5 to TRBJ1-3; D possibly corresponds to TRBD1 (6 bases). The ends were cut back, 8 bases at V and 1 base at J, with 9 bases in the middle. Germline V CDR1 and CDR2: MNHEY, SVGAGI. The CDR3 contains 13 residues. The CDR3 coding sequence is TGTGCCAGCCGGGGGCTTTCTGGAAACACCATATATTTT. Its translation: CASRGLSGNTIYF.